These 24 T cell receptor beta chains originate from one sample sequenced in a study of blood T cell repertoires in COVID-19. Sequencing was performed with immunoSEQ multiplex PCR; in TCRdb, only in-frame clones are kept and a portion is missing. In the table there are around 140,000 clones, over 75% of which are singletons. Material: peripheral blood. Receptors were obtained from a man between 18 and 29 years old with COVID-19, enrolled during active disease.

The chain has TRBV24-1 and TRBJ2-5; perhaps TRBD1 as D (6 bases). V dropped 3 bases and J dropped 1 base, with 8 bases sitting between them. The CDR3 covers 14 residues. Germline CDR1 and CDR2: KGHDR and SFDVKD. CDR3 DNA: TGTGCCACCAGTGATGTGGACAGCCAAGAGACCCAGTACTTC. Translating gives CATSDVDSQETQYF.

The chain recombines TRBV18 with TRBJ2-3, with 12 bases aligning to TRBD2. The CDR3 extends over 17 amino acids. The V gene's germline CDR1 is KGHSH and CDR2 LQKENI. The V and J ends lost 5 bases and 5 bases, in that order; junction bases with no gene match: 11. This chain's CDR3 is CASSSNLGLAGEDTQYF. For the CDR3, the DNA is TGTGCCAGCTCATCGAACTTGGGACTAGCGGGCGAAGATACGCAGTATTTT.

The chain joins TRBV6-5 to TRBJ2-6, with a tentative D call TRBD2 (5 bases). The CDR3 is 15 residues long. The germline V gene encodes CDR1 MNHEY and CDR2 SVGAGI. V lost 7 bases, J lost 0 bases, and 10 bases lay in between. In nucleotides, the CDR3 is TGTGCCAGCACCACGGGGAGCTCTGGGGCCAACGTCCTGACTTTC. Residues: CASTTGSSGANVLTF.

The chain has TRBV19 and TRBJ2-2; 7 bases fit TRBD2. In germline, CDR1 is LNHDA, CDR2 SQIVND (reference sequence). This CDR3 spans 16 amino acids. Germline trimming cut 3 bases from V and 1 base from J; bases unmatched to any gene: 5. This CDR3 reads CASSMWEGRNTGELFF. CDR3 nucleotide sequence: TGTGCCAGTAGTATGTGGGAGGGCCGGAACACCGGGGAGCTGTTTTTT.

V is TRBV2 and J is TRBJ2-4, with D possibly matching TRBD1 (6 bases). Trimming removed 7 bases at V and 1 base at J, with 17 bases between. Germline V gene lookup returns CDR1 SNHLY and CDR2 FYNNEI. This CDR3 is built from 16 residues. The CDR3 protein is CASTVGGFMAKNIQYF. CDR3 coding DNA: TGTGCCAGCACGGTAGGGGGTTTTATGGCCAAAAACATTCAGTACTTC.

The sample holds many counts of this clone. This sequence joins TRBV7-2 and TRBJ2-7; D unclear. V lost 2 bases and J 6 bases, leaving 5 bases between the germline ends. Germline V gene lookup returns CDR1 SGHTA and CDR2 FQGNSA. There are 11 residues in the CDR3. CDR3 protein: CASSLTFEQYF. The CDR3 DNA reads TGTGCCAGCAGCTTAACTTTCGAGCAGTACTTC.

The genes are TRBV7-6 and TRBJ2-1; tentative D call: TRBD1 (8 bases). The germline V gene encodes CDR1 SGHVS and CDR2 FNYEAQ. The V end lost 6 bases, the J end lost 4 bases, and 16 bases lay between the germline ends. The CDR3 sequence is 15 residues long. The CDR3 DNA reads as TGTGCCAGCAGTAAAAACAGGGGGGGGTACAATGAGCAGTTCTTC. Translation: CASSKNRGGYNEQFF.

The rearrangement links TRBV11-2 to TRBJ1-6; 8 nucleotides agree with TRBD1. The V gene end was trimmed by 2 bases and the J gene end by 10 bases; junction bases not matched to a gene: 10. Germline-derived CDR1 and CDR2 are SGHAT and FQNNGV. The CDR3 has 16 residues. The CDR3 protein is CASSLRGGQGKSPLHF. The CDR3 coding sequence is TGTGCCAGCAGCTTAAGGGGAGGACAGGGCAAGTCACCCCTCCACTTT.

This chain's CDR3 is CATSPLGGRWTEAFF. The CDR3 bases are TGTGCCACCAGCCCACTGGGGGGGCGATGGACTGAAGCTTTCTTT. The V gene is TRBV15, the J gene TRBJ1-1, with D possibly matching TRBD1 (6 bases). Germline V gene sequence: CDR1 LNHNV, CDR2 YYDKDF (reference sequence). CDR3 length: 15 residues. Trimming took off 5 bases at V and 5 bases at J, with 18 bases between the two ends.

CDR3 loop: CSAAANTGELFF. The CDR3 bases are TGCAGCGCGGCAGCGAACACCGGGGAGCTGTTTTTT. The chain employs TRBV29-1 and TRBJ2-2; D not certain. Germline V gene lookup returns CDR1 SQVTM and CDR2 ANQGSEA. V was clipped by 7 bases and J by 0 bases, with 6 bases between them. CDR3 size: 12 residues.

The genes are TRBV6-1 and TRBJ1-2; the match to TRBD1 covers 12 bases. The germline V gene encodes CDR1 MNHNS and CDR2 SASEGT. The CDR3 covers 18 residues. The V gene end was trimmed by 1 base and the J gene end by 4 bases; junction bases not matched to a gene: 10. CDR3 sequence (DNA): TGTGCCAGCAGTGAAGGTTGGGGACAGGGGGCTGTCGGCTATGGCTACACCTTC. Its translation is CASSEGWGQGAVGYGYTF.

CDR3 in amino acids: CASLAGGNNEQFF. CDR3 DNA sequence: TGTGCCAGCCTAGCGGGAGGGAACAATGAGCAGTTCTTC. The chain combines TRBV6-5 with TRBJ2-1, with TRBD2 matching 12 bases. Germline V gene sequence: CDR1 MNHEY, CDR2 SVGAGI. V gave up 8 bases and J gave up 5 bases; unmatched junction bases: 1. This CDR3 contains 13 residues.

V and J are TRBV5-1 and TRBJ2-1; D uncertain. The ends were cut back, 0 bases at V and 0 bases at J, with 10 bases in the middle. The CDR3 sequence is 16 residues long. The germline V gene has CDR1 SGHRS and CDR2 YFSETQ. The CDR3 spells CASSLVARSSYNEQFF. The CDR3 nucleotides read TGCGCCAGCAGCTTGGTGGCAAGGAGCTCCTACAATGAGCAGTTCTTC.

V is TRBV9 and J is TRBJ1-3; 7 positions agree with TRBD1. Germline assignment: CDR1 SGDLS and CDR2 YYNGEE. This CDR3 spans 16 amino acids. V lost 4 bases and J lost 0; bases outside the gene matches: 7. CDR3 nucleotide sequence: TGTGCCAGCAGCTTTCAGGGGGGTAGCTCTGGAAACACCATATATTTT. Translation gives CASSFQGGSSGNTIYF.

The rearrangement links TRBV9 to TRBJ2-3; TRBD2 matches at 10 bases. Unmatched junction bases numbered 8, after V lost 0 bases and J lost 4 bases. Germline loops: CDR1 SGDLS, CDR2 YYNGEE. The CDR3 covers 17 residues. The CDR3 spells CASSVAGSSGRADTQYF. The CDR3 region has the DNA TGTGCCAGCAGCGTAGCTGGGTCTAGCGGGAGAGCAGATACGCAGTATTTT.

The chain uses TRBV7-6 and TRBJ2-3; D call uncertain. Germline CDR1 is SGHVS and CDR2 is FNYEAQ. The CDR3 totals 15 residues. V lost 3 bases to trimming and J lost 4 bases, with 14 bases between them. In nucleotides, the CDR3 is TGTGCCAGCAGCTTCTCCCTAGATTTGGCAGATACGCAGTATTTT. It encodes CASSFSLDLADTQYF.

This rearrangement joins TRBV3-1 (or the pseudogene TRBV3-2) to TRBJ2-7, with 10 bases matching TRBD1. Germline assignment: CDR1 LGHDT and CDR2 YNNKEL (reference sequence). The CDR3 is 14 amino acids. The trim removed 1 base at V and 6 bases at J, leaving 3 bases unmatched. Here the CDR3 reads CASSQADRGSEQYF. DNA of the CDR3: TGTGCCAGCAGCCAAGCGGACAGGGGGAGCGAGCAGTACTTC.

V gene TRBV6-1 combines with J gene TRBJ2-3, with 9 positions matching TRBD2. This CDR3 region has 15 residues. Looked up from germline, CDR1 is MNHNS and CDR2 is SASEGT. Trimming took 2 bases from V and 6 from J; bases not matched to a gene: 6. The chain's CDR3 is CASSELGLAGDTQYF. The CDR3 region has the DNA TGTGCCAGCAGTGAATTGGGGCTAGCGGGGGATACGCAGTATTTT.

V and J are TRBV7-8 and TRBJ1-1; maybe TRBD1 (6 bases). With 4 bases removed from V and 9 bases from J, the gap between germline ends came to 15 bases. Germline-derived CDR1 and CDR2 are SGHVS and FQNEAQ. There are 13 residues in the CDR3. The CDR3 DNA is TGTGCCAGCAGCTCCTGGGGGGGGGCAAAAGCTTTCTTT. This gives the protein CASSSWGGAKAFF.

This chain joins TRBV9 and TRBJ2-7; perhaps TRBD1 as D (6 bases). Germline values: CDR1 SGDLS, CDR2 YYNGEE. V was cut by 6 bases and J by 0 bases, with 10 bases left in between. This CDR3 region has 13 residues. The CDR3 protein is CASTRGGSYEQYF. The CDR3 DNA is TGTGCCAGCACCAGAGGGGGCTCCTACGAGCAGTACTTC.

The chain links TRBV2 to TRBJ1-6, with D possibly being TRBD1 (6 bases). V lost 2 bases and J lost 7, with 12 bases in between. CDR3 length equals 15 residues. Germline lookup yields CDR1 SNHLY and CDR2 FYNNEI. The CDR3 DNA reads as TGTGCCAGCAGTGAACGGGCAGGGGAAAATTCACCCCTCCACTTT. It translates to CASSERAGENSPLHF.

This sequence joins TRBV7-9 and TRBJ2-7; 9 bases align to TRBD1. Losses at the gene ends were 4 bases for V and 1 base for J; bases not matched to a gene: 11. In germline, CDR1 is SEHNR, CDR2 FQNEAQ (reference sequence). The CDR3 is 17 residues long. For the CDR3, the DNA is TGTGCCAGCAGCTGGACAACAGGGGGCAGAGGATCCTACGAGCAGTACTTC. Residues: CASSWTTGGRGSYEQYF.

V and J are TRBV7-2 and TRBJ2-7; D remains unclear. Germline CDR1 and CDR2: SGHTA and FQGNSA. V was cut by 5 bases and J by 0 bases, with 11 bases left in between. This CDR3 spans 14 amino acids. The CDR3 DNA reads TGTGCCAGCAGCCTAACGAGGAACTCCTACGAGCAGTACTTC. Translating gives CASSLTRNSYEQYF.

DNA for the CDR3: TGTGCCACCCATCGCGGGGAAGGCTACACCTTC. It specifies CATHRGEGYTF. The genes are TRBV6-6 and TRBJ1-2; D is unclear. V was pared by 10 bases and J by 8 bases, with 14 bases between. The germline V gene has CDR1 MNHNY and CDR2 SVGAGI (reference sequence). The CDR3 is 11 amino acids.